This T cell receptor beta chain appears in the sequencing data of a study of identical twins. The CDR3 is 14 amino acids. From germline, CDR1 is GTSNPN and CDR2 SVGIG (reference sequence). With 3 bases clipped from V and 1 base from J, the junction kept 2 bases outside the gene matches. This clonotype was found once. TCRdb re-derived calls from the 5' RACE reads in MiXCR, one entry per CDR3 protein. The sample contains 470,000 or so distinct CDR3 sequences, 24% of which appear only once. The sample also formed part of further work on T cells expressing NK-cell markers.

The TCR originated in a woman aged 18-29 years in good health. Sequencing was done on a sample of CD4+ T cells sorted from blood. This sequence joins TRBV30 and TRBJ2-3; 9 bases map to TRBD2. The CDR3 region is CAWRWTSGTDTQYF. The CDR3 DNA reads TGTGCCTGGAGGTGGACTAGCGGCACAGATACGCAGTATTTT.